The 12 T cell receptor beta chains in this list originate from one sample, sequenced in a study of blood T cell repertoires in COVID-19. Sequencing used immunoSEQ multiplex PCR; TCRdb keeps in-frame clones, though not all of them. The table shows under 300,000 clones, with over 75% occurring only once. Sample: PBMCs or T cells enriched from blood (not recorded which). Receptors were obtained from a man between 18 and 29 years old who had recovered from COVID-19.

In regard to this clone: Other DNA sequences in this sample translate to the same CDR3. The chain has TRBV30 and TRBJ1-1; TRBD1 matches 9 bases. The germline V gene has CDR1 GTSNPN and CDR2 SVGIG (reference sequence). The CDR3 contains 13 residues. J gave up 5 bases and V 1 base, and 2 bases lay outside the gene matches. CDR3 sequence reads: CAWSGQGDTEAFF. The CDR3 nucleotides read TGTGCCTGGAGTGGACAGGGGGATACTGAAGCTTTCTTT.

This chain links TRBV28 with TRBJ2-6; 10 nucleotides agree with TRBD1. The CDR3 runs to 15 residues. Trimming at V came to 6 bases and at J to 6 bases, leaving 5 bases not matched to a gene. The germline V gene has CDR1 MDHEN and CDR2 SYDVKM. The CDR3 spells CASSKGQGVANVLTF. In nucleotides, the CDR3 is TGTGCCAGCAGCAAAGGACAGGGGGTGGCCAACGTCCTGACTTTC.

J is TRBJ2-7 and V is TRBV4-1, with D hard to call. Per the germline V gene, CDR1 is MGHRA and CDR2 is YSYEKL. V lost 1 base to trimming and J lost 0 bases, with 10 bases between them. The CDR3 is 15 residues long. In nucleotides, the CDR3 is TGCGCCAGCAGCCAAGTTTCCATGAGCTCCTACGAGCAGTACTTC. Amino acids: CASSQVSMSSYEQYF.

The chain combines TRBV18 with TRBJ2-7; 10 nucleotides agree with TRBD2. V was clipped by 2 bases and J by 5 bases; unmatched bases: 6. This CDR3 has 15 amino acids. Germline loops: CDR1 KGHSH, CDR2 LQKENI. For the CDR3, the DNA is TGTGCCAGCTCACCAGGCCTAGCGGGAGTGGACGAGCAGTACTTC. It translates to CASSPGLAGVDEQYF.

The rearrangement links TRBV19 to TRBJ1-1; D is unresolved. This CDR3 has 12 amino acids. Trimming cost V 7 bases and J 2 bases, with 8 bases left between them. The V gene's germline CDR1 is LNHDA and CDR2 SQIVND (reference sequence). CDR3 region: CASNYQNTEAFF. The CDR3, as DNA: TGTGCCAGTAACTACCAAAACACTGAAGCTTTCTTT.

V usage is TRBV18 and J usage is TRBJ1-1; unclear D gene. This CDR3 contains 11 residues. Trimming took 4 bases from V and 5 from J, leaving 5 bases between them. The germline CDR1 and CDR2 sequences are KGHSH and LQKENI. CDR3 region: CASSQSTEAFF. Written as DNA, the CDR3 is TGTGCCAGCTCACAGAGTACTGAAGCTTTCTTT.

There are a few counts of this clone. The rearrangement links TRBV11-2 to TRBJ2-7; TRBD1 might be the D (6 bases). Trimming stripped 6 bases from V and 5 bases from J, with 14 bases between. This CDR3 comprises 13 residues. CDR1 and CDR2 from the germline V gene are SGHAT and FQNNGV. CDR3 bases: TGTGCCAGCAGACGTACAGGGTTACACGAGCAGTACTTC. Encoded protein: CASRRTGLHEQYF.

The gene calls are TRBV12-3 or TRBV12-4 and TRBJ1-3; possible D gene TRBD1, 6 bases. V lost 5 bases, J lost 4 bases, and 9 bases lay in between. This CDR3 region has 13 residues. This chain's CDR3 is CASSTGYGNTIYF. As DNA, the CDR3 is TGTGCCAGCAGTACAGGGTACGGAAACACCATATATTTT.

Only one count was recorded for this clone. The J gene is TRBJ2-1, the V gene TRBV11-2; maybe TRBD2 (6 bases). Trimming removed 0 bases from V and 13 bases from J, with 7 bases in between. Germline CDR1 and CDR2: SGHAT and FQNNGV. The CDR3 loop spans 11 amino acids. CDR3 nucleotide sequence: TGTGCCAGCAGCTTAGAGACTAGTCAGTTCTTC. This translates into CASSLETSQFF. The full variable domain, its missing parts supplied by reference TRBV11-2 and TRBJ2-1, is EAGVAQSPRYKIIEKRQSVAFWCNPISGHATLYWYQQILGQGPKLLIQFQNNGVVDDSQLPKDRFSAERLKGVDSTLKIQPAKLEDSAVYLCASSLETSQFFGPGTRLTVL.

This clone was detected once. The chain links TRBV9 to TRBJ1-2; D is perhaps TRBD1 (6 bases). The CDR3 is made up of 13 amino acids. V was cut by 5 bases and J by 2 bases, with 10 bases left in between. Germline V CDR1 and CDR2: SGDLS, YYNGEE. CDR3 sequence reads: CASRDSENYGYTF. Written as DNA, the CDR3 is TGTGCCAGCAGGGACAGCGAGAACTATGGCTACACCTTC.

The chain carries TRBV2 and TRBJ2-3; 8 bases map to TRBD1. The CDR3 length is 15 residues. The V segment lost 6 bases and the J segment 2 bases; nucleotides outside the gene matches: 7. CDR1 SNHLY and CDR2 FYNNEI come from the germline V gene. CDR3 DNA sequence: TGTGCCAGCAGGGCCGACAGGGGATTCACAGATACGCAGTATTTT. Its protein product is CASRADRGFTDTQYF.

This clone was seen just once. The junction differs from germline at one of its ends, possibly a read error. The rearrangement links TRBV7-3 to TRBJ1-3; D is undetermined. Germline V CDR1 and CDR2: SGHTA, FQGTGA. This CDR3 is 14 amino acids long. The CDR3 sequence is CASSPTGYGDTIYF. In DNA, the CDR3 is TGTGCCAGCAGCCCAACTGGGTATGGAGACACCATATATTTT.